These 18 T cell receptor beta chains came from one sample sequenced in a study of T cell changes during pregnancy in multiple sclerosis. TCRdb's table, derived via immunoSEQ multiplex PCR, lists solely in-frame clones and lacks some. The data show some 24,000 clones, with 90% seen just once and just under 9.5% held by the top ten. This material consisted of CD8+ T cells from peripheral blood mononuclear cells, taken in the third trimester of pregnancy. Every receptor here comes from a female donor in good health, enrolled as a control in a pregnancy study.

The CDR3 protein is CASSGLGADTQYF. The CDR3 DNA sequence: TGTGCCAGCAGTGGATTGGGGGCTGATACGCAGTATTTT. The J gene is TRBJ2-3, the V gene TRBV28; possibly TRBD1 for D (6 bases). CDR1 MDHEN and CDR2 SYDVKM come from the germline V gene. The CDR3 totals 13 residues. V dropped 5 bases and J dropped 6 bases, with 12 bases sitting between them.

The chain employs TRBV7-9 and TRBJ2-1; possibly TRBD2 for D (6 bases). Germline V CDR1 and CDR2: SEHNR, FQNEAQ (reference sequence). Trimming removed 3 bases from V and 7 bases from J, with 13 bases in between. There are 14 residues in the CDR3. DNA for the CDR3: TGTGCCAGCAGCTTGGATAGCGGCGTTAATGAGCAGTTCTTC. This codes for CASSLDSGVNEQFF.

The V gene is TRBV27, the J gene TRBJ2-7; TRBD2 agrees at 9 bases. The germline V gene has CDR1 MNHEY and CDR2 SMNVEV (reference sequence). J gave up 0 bases and V 3 bases, and 0 bases lay outside the gene matches. The CDR3 covers 14 residues. The CDR3 spells CASSLTSGSYEQYF. In nucleotides, the CDR3 is TGTGCCAGCAGTTTGACTAGCGGCTCCTACGAGCAGTACTTC.

The chain joins TRBV6-4 to TRBJ2-1; D is uncertain. From germline, CDR1 is MRHNA and CDR2 SNTAGT. The CDR3 consists of 14 residues. V lost 6 bases to trimming and J lost 4 bases, with 13 bases between them. In DNA form, the CDR3 reads TGTGCCAGCAGCCAAGAGGCGGAATACAATGAGCAGTTCTTC. Translation gives CASSQEAEYNEQFF.

J is TRBJ2-5 and V is TRBV2; D uncertain. Trimming removed 4 bases from V and 5 bases from J, with 23 bases in between. The CDR3 covers 17 residues. CDR1 SNHLY and CDR2 FYNNEI come from the germline V gene. The CDR3 region is CASSARRDSFLSETQYF. The CDR3 nucleotides read TGTGCCAGCAGTGCGAGGAGAGACTCCTTTCTATCCGAGACCCAGTACTTC.

The chain is built from TRBV6-4 and TRBJ2-3; 15 bases align to TRBD2. V trimming: 5 bases; J trimming: 0 bases; junction bases outside the gene matches: 6. Germline V gene lookup returns CDR1 MRHNA and CDR2 SNTAGT. The CDR3 is made up of 18 amino acids. The DNA of the CDR3 is TGTGCCAGCAGTCTGGGACTAGCGGGGGGATGTAGCACAGATACGCAGTATTTT. Translation gives CASSLGLAGGCSTDTQYF.

The V gene is TRBV9, the J gene TRBJ2-7; D perhaps matches TRBD2 (6 bases). Between the trimmed V and J ends, which lost 3 bases and 0 bases, there was a span of 16 bases. The CDR3 sequence is 16 residues long. The germline CDR1 and CDR2 sequences are SGDLS and YYNGEE. CDR3 nucleotide sequence: TGTGCCAGCAGCGCTTCAACGGGGGTTCACTCCTACGAGCAGTACTTC. Amino acids: CASSASTGVHSYEQYF.

The chain employs TRBV7-8 and TRBJ1-5, with TRBD1 matching over 7 bases. V trimming: 5 bases; J trimming: 6 bases; junction bases outside the gene matches: 10. This CDR3 comprises 15 residues. Germline V gene lookup returns CDR1 SGHVS and CDR2 FQNEAQ. The CDR3, as DNA: TGTGCCAGCAGCGCCTCAGTGACAGGGATTCAGCCCCAGCATTTT. Protein: CASSASVTGIQPQHF. The whole variable domain, filled in from reference TRBV7-8 and TRBJ1-5, reads GAGVSQSPRYKVAKRGQDVALRCDPISGHVSLFWYQQALGQGPEFLTYFQNEAQLDKSGLPSDRFFAERPEGSVSTLKIQRTQQEDSAVYLCASSASVTGIQPQHFGDGTRLSIL.

This clone turned up a few times. The chain employs TRBV25-1 and TRBJ2-7; tentative D call: TRBD1 (6 bases). This CDR3 is built from 15 residues. The V end was cut by 1 base, the J end by 2 bases, with 12 bases between. From germline, CDR1 is MGHDK and CDR2 SYGVNS. The CDR3 bases are TGTGCCAGCAGTGAATTTACAGGGCTCCCCTACGAGCAGTACTTC. Translated, it gives CASSEFTGLPYEQYF.

This rearrangement joins TRBV5-1 to TRBJ2-2; D perhaps matches TRBD2 (6 bases). Germline CDR1 and CDR2: SGHRS and YFSETQ. The CDR3 is 14 residues long. The V end was cut by 6 bases, the J end by 2 bases, with 11 bases between. The CDR3 bases are TGCGCCAGCAACCCGGGAGCAAACACCGGGGAGCTGTTTTTT. It translates to CASNPGANTGELFF.

This clone was detected only a few times. The gene calls are TRBV20-1 and TRBJ1-1; D remains ambiguous. In germline, CDR1 is DFQATT, CDR2 SNEGSKA (reference sequence). Trimming removed 6 bases from V and 3 bases from J, with 8 bases in between. CDR3 length equals 11 residues. The CDR3 DNA reads TGCAGTGCGAATACTTACACTGAAGCTTTCTTT. Its protein product is CSANTYTEAFF.

This clone was detected only once. The chain has TRBV4-1 and TRBJ2-1; D may be TRBD2 (6 bases). This CDR3 has 14 residues. Trimming took off 3 bases at V and 6 bases at J, with 12 bases between the two ends. Germline CDR1 MGHRA, CDR2 YSYEKL. This chain's CDR3 is CASSQSTEGNEQFF. CDR3 coding DNA: TGCGCCAGCAGCCAGAGTACGGAGGGCAATGAGCAGTTCTTC.

The rearrangement links TRBV7-2 to TRBJ1-5; TRBD1 is a possible D gene (6 bases). Trimming removed 5 bases at V and 0 bases at J, with 8 bases between. The CDR3 runs 14 residues. The germline CDR1 and CDR2 sequences are SGHTA and FQGNSA. This CDR3 reads CASSRTDSNQPQHF. The CDR3 DNA follows: TGTGCCAGCAGCCGGACAGATAGCAATCAGCCCCAGCATTTT.

This sequence joins TRBV4-2 and TRBJ2-7, with D maybe TRBD1 (7 bases). CDR1 and CDR2 (germline): LGHNA, YNFKEQ. With 1 base removed from V and 3 bases from J, the gap between germline ends came to 13 bases. This CDR3 spans 15 amino acids. CDR3 DNA: TGTGCCAGCAGCCAAGGGCAGGGGGGAGGCTACGAGCAGTACTTC. It specifies CASSQGQGGGYEQYF.

This clone occurred once. The rearrangement joins TRBV4-1 to TRBJ2-1; TRBD1 agrees at 9 bases. Losses at the gene ends were 1 base for V and 8 bases for J; bases not matched to a gene: 9. The germline CDR1 and CDR2 sequences are MGHRA and YSYEKL. The CDR3 runs to 16 residues. CDR3 loop: CASSQGKWTGAHEQFF. CDR3 nucleotide sequence: TGCGCCAGCAGCCAAGGAAAGTGGACAGGGGCCCATGAGCAGTTCTTC.

V gene TRBV27 combines with J gene TRBJ2-1; 7 positions agree with TRBD2. There are 15 residues in the CDR3. J lost 4 bases, V lost 3 bases, and 6 bases had no gene match. The germline V gene has CDR1 MNHEY and CDR2 SMNVEV (reference sequence). The CDR3 coding sequence is TGTGCCAGCAGTTTCCGTCTAGCGGATTACAATGAGCAGTTCTTC. It is translated as CASSFRLADYNEQFF.

The chain employs TRBV28 and TRBJ2-7; weak D call: TRBD1 (6 bases). V lost 6 bases and J lost 0, with 12 bases in between. The CDR3 totals 14 residues. Looked up from germline, CDR1 is MDHEN and CDR2 is SYDVKM. The CDR3 sequence: CASSVTGSSYEQYF. The CDR3 region has the DNA TGTGCCAGCAGCGTGACAGGTAGCTCCTACGAGCAGTACTTC.

The chain recombines TRBV28 with TRBJ2-2; 9 bases map to TRBD2. The length of the CDR3 is 17 residues. Germline-derived CDR1 and CDR2 are MDHEN and SYDVKM. Trimming took 6 bases from V and 6 from J; bases not matched to a gene: 14. The CDR3 nucleotides are TGTGCCAGCAGCTCCCTTTTAGCGGGAGAAAGGGCCGGGGAGCTGTTTTTT. Its protein product is CASSSLLAGERAGELFF.